The next 9 T cell receptor beta chains were all read from a single sample in a study of long-term antiretroviral therapy in people with HIV. Researchers ran immunoSEQ v3.0 at survey level. TCRdb's copy holds only in-frame clones and misses some; the assay was immunoSEQ multiplex PCR. This repertoire shows 15,000 or so clones, about 88% found once; its top ten account for 22%. The sample was unsorted PBMCs, taken 2.1 years after starting antiretroviral therapy. Source of these receptors: a woman aged 40 to 50 with HIV.

V is TRBV5-1 and J is TRBJ1-6; D not resolved. V was pared by 2 bases and J by 7 bases, with 10 bases between. Germline CDR1 and CDR2: SGHRS and YFSETQ. The CDR3 is 14 residues long. CDR3 bases: TGCGCCAGCAGCTTCGGGCCGGAGAATTCACCCCTCCACTTT. Amino acids: CASSFGPENSPLHF.

The chain carries TRBV30 and TRBJ1-4; 9 positions agree with TRBD1. Losses at the gene ends were 3 bases for V and 2 bases for J; bases not matched to a gene: 4. Germline lookup yields CDR1 GTSNPN and CDR2 SVGIG (reference sequence). The CDR3 length is 15 residues. In DNA form, the CDR3 reads TGTGCCTGGAGAAAACAGGGGGCGACTAATGAAAAACTGTTTTTT. Protein sequence: CAWRKQGATNEKLFF.

This clone was seen just once. The chain recombines TRBV18 with TRBJ1-2; 7 nucleotides match TRBD1. The ends lost 4 bases at V and 0 bases at J; junction bases unmatched: 8. CDR1 and CDR2 (germline): KGHSH, LQKENI. The CDR3 length is 16 residues. This chain's CDR3 is CASSLIPGQSNYGYTF. For the CDR3, the DNA is TGTGCCAGCTCACTAATACCGGGACAGTCTAACTATGGCTACACCTTC.

The rearrangement links TRBV7-9 to TRBJ2-4; TRBD2 matches 13 bases. CDR1 and CDR2 from the germline V gene are SEHNR and FQNEAQ (reference sequence). V shed 7 bases, J shed 8 bases, and the junction held 11 bases outside the gene matches. CDR3 length: 16 amino acids. CDR3 in amino acids: CASKRLAGGPGDIQYF. DNA for the CDR3: TGTGCCAGCAAGCGACTAGCGGGGGGCCCGGGGGACATTCAGTACTTC.

The chain combines TRBV7-9 with TRBJ2-5, with unresolved D. Trimming pared 1 base from V and 7 bases from J, leaving 7 bases between. This CDR3 region has 12 residues. Germline CDR1 and CDR2: SEHNR and FQNEAQ (reference sequence). The CDR3 loop reads CASSLETATQYF. CDR3 DNA sequence: TGTGCCAGCAGCTTAGAAACCGCGACCCAGTACTTC.

This chain links TRBV5-1 with TRBJ2-2, with D perhaps being TRBD1 or TRBD2 (5 bases each). Trimming pared 3 bases from V and 0 bases from J, leaving 9 bases between. Looked up from germline, CDR1 is SGHRS and CDR2 is YFSETQ. There are 15 residues in the CDR3. The CDR3: CASSSGTANTGELFF. CDR3 bases: TGCGCCAGCAGCTCAGGGACCGCGAACACCGGGGAGCTGTTTTTT.

This chain joins TRBV6-5 and TRBJ2-3; 9 nucleotides line up with TRBD1. CDR3 length: 13 amino acids. Germline V lookup: CDR1 MNHEY, CDR2 SVGAGI. Trimming at V came to 7 bases and at J to 5 bases, leaving 4 bases not matched to a gene. CDR3 nucleotides: TGTGCCAGCAAATGGACAGGGGAAGATACGCAGTATTTT. As protein: CASKWTGEDTQYF.

This chain links TRBV6-1 with TRBJ1-1, with D unresolved. The CDR3 is made up of 13 amino acids. With 6 bases removed from V and 2 bases from J, the gap between germline ends came to 10 bases. Per germline, CDR1 MNHNS and CDR2 SASEGT. The CDR3 DNA is TGTGCCAGCAGCCGAGATTCAAACACTGAAGCTTTCTTT. It yields the protein CASSRDSNTEAFF.

The V gene is TRBV18, the J gene TRBJ1-5, with TRBD1 as a possible D gene (5 bases). This CDR3 is 15 amino acids long. Looked up from germline, CDR1 is KGHSH and CDR2 is LQKENI. The ends were cut back, 3 bases at V and 3 bases at J, with 12 bases in the middle. The CDR3 DNA reads as TGTGCCAGCTCACCCGCCGGGGGAAACAATCAGCCCCAGCATTTT. Residues: CASSPAGGNNQPQHF.